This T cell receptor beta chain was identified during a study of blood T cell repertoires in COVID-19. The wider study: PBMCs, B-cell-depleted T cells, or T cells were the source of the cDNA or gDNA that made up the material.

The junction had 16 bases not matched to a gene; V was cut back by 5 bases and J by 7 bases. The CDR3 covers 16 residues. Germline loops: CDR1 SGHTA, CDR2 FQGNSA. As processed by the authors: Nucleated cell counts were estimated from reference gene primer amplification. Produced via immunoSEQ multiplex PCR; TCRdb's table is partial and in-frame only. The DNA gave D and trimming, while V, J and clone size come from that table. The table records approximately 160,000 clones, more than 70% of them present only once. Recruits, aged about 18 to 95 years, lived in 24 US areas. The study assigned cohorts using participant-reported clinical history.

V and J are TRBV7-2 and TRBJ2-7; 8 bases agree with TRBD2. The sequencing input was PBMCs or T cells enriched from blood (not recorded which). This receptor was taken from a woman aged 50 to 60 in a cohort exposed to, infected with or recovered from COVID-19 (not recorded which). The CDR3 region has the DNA TGTGCCAGCAGCGCAGGACCCCGGGGGGGACCAAATGAGCAGTACTTC. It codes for CASSAGPRGGPNEQYF.